This paragraph reports one T cell receptor (beta chain). The target antigen is unknown. Germline values: CDR1 SGHRS, CDR2 YFSETQ. The CDR3 covers 16 residues. TCRdb reanalyzed the 5' RACE reads, giving one entry per CDR3 protein sequence and no DNA. This sample's clone table lists fewer than 550,000 distinct CDR3 sequences. The record originates from a study of monozygotic twins with inflammatory bowel disease. Study findings and constraints: For IBD patients, clonotypes shared with others were fewer than for healthy twins, especially with disease activity.

The draw for each donor consisted of a single 2.5 ml blood sample. From whole blood, total RNA was isolated without any sorting of T cells. The source material was blood. The receptor was derived from a human donor with ulcerative colitis or Crohn's disease, or a healthy co-twin of an affected twin (not recorded which). The V gene is TRBV5-1, the J gene TRBJ2-3; as DNA is missing, the TRBD2 call by TCRdb cannot be tested. The CDR3 sequence: CASSLGLAGGKNTQYF.